These T cell receptor beta chains were read from a single sample in a study of STAT5B mutations in CD4+ large granular lymphocyte leukemia. Clones were sequenced by immunoSEQ multiplex PCR, and TCRdb holds only the in-frame ones, with some missing. The sample has tens of thousands of clones, 65% to 85% seen once; the top ten hold 0.3% to 0.45%. The sequencing sample was made of CD4+ T cells from blood buffy coats. All receptors derive from a human donor in good health. Both conserved end residues are part of each CDR3. D genes are given only for firm matches. Some rows have no size entry. The others give once, few or many, or a class for an expanded clone.

V: TRBV11-3; size: .; J: TRBJ2-2; D: TRBD1; CDR3: CASSSRTGRNTGELFF; DNA: TGTGCCAGCAGCTCCCGGACAGGCCGAAACACCGGGGAGCTGTTTTTT
V: TRBV7-2; size: .; J: TRBJ2-3; D: .; CDR3: CASSSNTDTQYF; DNA: TGTGCCAGCAGCTCGAACACAGATACGCAGTATTTT
V: TRBV7-2; size: .; J: TRBJ2-5; D: .; CDR3: CASSFQGEETQYF; DNA: TGTGCCAGCAGCTTCCAGGGTGAAGAGACCCAGTACTTC
V: TRBV6-1; size: .; J: TRBJ1-1; D: .; CDR3: CASSGSTRTEAFF; DNA: TGTGCCAGCAGCGGATCCACGAGGACTGAAGCTTTCTTT
V: TRBV29-1; size: few; J: TRBJ1-2; D: .; CDR3: CSVDEGGYGYTF; DNA: TGCAGCGTTGATGAGGGGGGGTATGGCTACACCTTC
V: TRBV2; size: .; J: TRBJ2-6; D: TRBD1; CDR3: CASTETPGQGLAGANVLTF; DNA: TGTGCCAGCACCGAAACTCCGGGACAGGGGCTTGCTGGGGCCAACGTCCTGACTTTC
V: TRBV9; size: .; J: TRBJ2-7; D: .; CDR3: CASSVVGSSYEQYF; DNA: TGTGCCAGCAGCGTAGTGGGCAGCTCCTACGAGCAGTACTTC
V: TRBV19; size: .; J: TRBJ1-2; D: .; CDR3: CASRITHGVAQGYTF; DNA: TGTGCCAGTAGGATCACCCACGGGGTGGCGCAGGGCTACACCTTC
V: TRBV2; size: few; J: TRBJ1-1; D: .; CDR3: CASSLEGSTEAFF; DNA: TGTGCCAGCAGTTTAGAGGGGAGTACTGAAGCTTTCTTT
V: TRBV6-5; size: .; J: TRBJ2-4; D: .; CDR3: CASKDREGNIQYF; DNA: TGTGCCAGCAAGGACAGGGAGGGAAACATTCAGTACTTC
V: TRBV5-4; size: .; J: TRBJ1-4; D: TRBD1; CDR3: CASSLGEGQGNEKLFF; DNA: TGTGCCAGCAGCTTGGGTGAGGGACAGGGGAATGAAAAACTGTTTTTT
V: TRBV2; size: .; J: TRBJ2-7; D: TRBD1; CDR3: CASRKQGTYEQYF; DNA: TGTGCCAGCAGAAAACAGGGGACCTACGAGCAGTACTTC
V: TRBV30; size: .; J: TRBJ2-3; D: TRBD2; CDR3: CAWSLAGGTDTQYF; DNA: TGTGCCTGGAGCCTAGCGGGAGGAACAGATACGCAGTATTTT
V: TRBV4-1; size: .; J: TRBJ2-2; D: .; CDR3: CASSQLDMGFPTGELFF; DNA: TGCGCCAGCAGCCAACTCGATATGGGGTTCCCGACCGGGGAGCTGTTTTTT
V: TRBV19; size: few; J: TRBJ1-1; D: TRBD1; CDR3: CASSRDRPNTEAFF; DNA: TGTGCCAGTAGTCGGGACAGACCGAACACTGAAGCTTTCTTT
V: TRBV30; size: .; J: TRBJ1-1; D: .; CDR3: CAWSKVSAEAFF; DNA: TGTGCCTGGAGTAAGGTGTCCGCTGAAGCTTTCTTT
V: TRBV20-1; size: .; J: TRBJ2-1; D: .; CDR3: CSANTYNEQFF; DNA: TGCAGTGCTAACACCTACAATGAGCAGTTCTTC
V: TRBV30; size: .; J: TRBJ1-4; D: TRBD1; CDR3: CAWSLTGTGGANNEKLFF; DNA: TGTGCCTGGTCGTTGACCGGGACAGGGGGCGCAAATAATGAAAAACTGTTTTTT